Sequencing of this T cell receptor beta chain was carried out in a study of blood T cell repertoires in COVID-19. Study information: There were acute and convalescent COVID-19 samples, and they came from the United States, Italy and Spain. PBMCs, B-cell-depleted T cells, or T cells provided the cDNA or gDNA that made up the material.

CDR3 length: 14 amino acids. From germline, CDR1 is KGHSH and CDR2 LQKENI. The germline V and J ends were trimmed by 6 bases and 8 bases, with 17 bases remaining between them. In the authors' workflow: Amplification with reference gene primers provided the estimates of nucleated cell counts. The data were produced by immunoSEQ multiplex PCR, yet TCRdb's version contains in-frame clones alone and is incomplete. From that table come the V and J calls and clone size; the DNA was used to work out D and trimming. Of about 190,000 clones in the sample, under 90% were seen once. The sample comprised peripheral blood. The sequence came from a man between 35 and 55 years old with acute or convalescent COVID-19. The chain is built from TRBV18 and TRBJ2-1; D might be TRBD2 (6 bases). CDR3 sequence reads: CASSGTHGGDEQFF. DNA of the CDR3: TGTGCCAGCTCCGGGACTCACGGCGGGGATGAGCAGTTCTTC. The entire variable domain, with the rest obtained from reference TRBV18 and TRBJ2-1, is as follows: NAGVMQNPRHLVRRRGQEARLRCSPMKGHSHVYWYRQLPEEGLKFMVYLQKENIIDESGMPKERFSAEFPKEGPSILRIQQVVRGDSAAYFCASSGTHGGDEQFFGPGTRLTVL.